The clone carrying this T cell receptor (beta chain) has a handful of counts. The data were obtained in a study of CD8 T cells in ankylosing spondylitis. With V trimmed by 5 bases and J by 0 bases, 10 bases remained unmatched. The CDR3 has 17 residues. Germline lookup yields CDR1 SEHNR and CDR2 FQNEAQ (reference sequence). TCRdb itself ran the 5' RACE reads through MiXCR, one entry per CDR3 protein. The table lists roughly 160,000 distinct CDR3 sequences, approximately 10% of them singletons, with roughly 16% in the top ten. The sequenced material came from blood, either unsorted or a sorted T cell fraction (not recorded which). This TCR was sampled from a female donor with ankylosing spondylitis or in good health (not recorded which). This chain links TRBV7-9 with TRBJ2-1; 7 bases align to TRBD1. Here the CDR3 DNA reads TGTGCCAGCAGCCGGATGGGACAGCGGAGCTCCTACAATGAGCAGTTCTTC. Its protein product is CASSRMGQRSSYNEQFF.